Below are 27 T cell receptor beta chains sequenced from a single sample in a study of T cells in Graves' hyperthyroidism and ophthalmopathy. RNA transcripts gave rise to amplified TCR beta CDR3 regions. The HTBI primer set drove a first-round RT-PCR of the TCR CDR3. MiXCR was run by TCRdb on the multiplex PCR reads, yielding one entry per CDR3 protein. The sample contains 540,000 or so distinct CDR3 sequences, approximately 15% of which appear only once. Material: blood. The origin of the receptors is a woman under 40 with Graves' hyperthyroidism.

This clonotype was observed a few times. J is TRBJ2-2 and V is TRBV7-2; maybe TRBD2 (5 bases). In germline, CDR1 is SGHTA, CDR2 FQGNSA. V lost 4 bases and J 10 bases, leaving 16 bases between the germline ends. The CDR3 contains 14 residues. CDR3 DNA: TGTGCCAGCAGCTCAGAGGCGGGTTGGGAGGAGCTGTTTTTT. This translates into CASSSEAGWEELFF.

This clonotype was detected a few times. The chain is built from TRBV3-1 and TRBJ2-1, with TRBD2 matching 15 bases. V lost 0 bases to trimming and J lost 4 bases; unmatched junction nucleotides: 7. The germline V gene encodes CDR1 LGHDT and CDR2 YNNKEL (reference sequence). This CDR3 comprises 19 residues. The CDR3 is CASSQEYGTSGGYYNEQFF. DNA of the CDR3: TGTGCCAGCAGCCAAGAATATGGGACTAGCGGGGGGTATTACAATGAGCAGTTCTTC.

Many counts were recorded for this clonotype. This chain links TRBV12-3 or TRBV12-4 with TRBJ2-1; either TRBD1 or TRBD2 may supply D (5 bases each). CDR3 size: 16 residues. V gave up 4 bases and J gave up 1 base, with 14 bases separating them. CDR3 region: CASSSEGPHSYNEQFF. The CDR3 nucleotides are TGTGCCAGCAGTTCCGAGGGGCCCCATTCCTACAATGAGCAGTTCTTC.

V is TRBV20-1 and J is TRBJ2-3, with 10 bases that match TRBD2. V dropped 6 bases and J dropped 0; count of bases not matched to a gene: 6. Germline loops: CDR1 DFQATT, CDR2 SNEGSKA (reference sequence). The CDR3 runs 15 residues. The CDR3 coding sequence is TGCAGTGCCAGCGCTAGCGGGAGCAGCACAGATACGCAGTATTTT. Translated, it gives CSASASGSSTDTQYF.

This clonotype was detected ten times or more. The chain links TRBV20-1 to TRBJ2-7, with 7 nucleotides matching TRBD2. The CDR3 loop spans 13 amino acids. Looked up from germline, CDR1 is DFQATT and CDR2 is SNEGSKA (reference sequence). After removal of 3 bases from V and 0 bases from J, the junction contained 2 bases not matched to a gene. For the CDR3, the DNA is TGCAGTGCTAGCCCGGGGGGCTCCTACGAGCAGTACTTC. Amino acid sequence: CSASPGGSYEQYF.

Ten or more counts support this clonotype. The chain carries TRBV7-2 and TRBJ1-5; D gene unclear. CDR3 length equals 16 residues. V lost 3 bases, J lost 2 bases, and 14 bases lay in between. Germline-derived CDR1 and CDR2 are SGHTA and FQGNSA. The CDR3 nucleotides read TGTGCCAGCAGCTTGGGCGGGTGGGGTGGCAATCAGCCCCAGCATTTT. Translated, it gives CASSLGGWGGNQPQHF.

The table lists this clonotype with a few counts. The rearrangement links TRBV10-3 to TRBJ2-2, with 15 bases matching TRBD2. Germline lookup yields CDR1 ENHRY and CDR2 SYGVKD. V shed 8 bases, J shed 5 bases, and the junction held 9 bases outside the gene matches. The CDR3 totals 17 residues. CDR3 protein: CAIAGTSGRIVTGELFF. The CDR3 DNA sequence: TGTGCCATCGCGGGGACTAGCGGGAGGATCGTAACCGGGGAGCTGTTTTTT.

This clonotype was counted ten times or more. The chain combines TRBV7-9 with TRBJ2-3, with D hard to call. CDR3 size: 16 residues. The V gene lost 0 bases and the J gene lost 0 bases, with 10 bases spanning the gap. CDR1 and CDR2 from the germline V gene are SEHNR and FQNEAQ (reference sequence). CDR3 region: CASSLALMGSTDTQYF. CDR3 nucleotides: TGTGCCAGCAGCTTAGCGTTAATGGGGAGCACAGATACGCAGTATTTT.

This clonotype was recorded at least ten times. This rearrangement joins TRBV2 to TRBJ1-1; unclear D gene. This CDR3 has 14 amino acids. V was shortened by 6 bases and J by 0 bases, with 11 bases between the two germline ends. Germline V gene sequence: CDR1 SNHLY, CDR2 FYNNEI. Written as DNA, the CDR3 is TGTGCCAGCAGCCTGCAGAATATGAACACTGAAGCTTTCTTT. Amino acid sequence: CASSLQNMNTEAFF.

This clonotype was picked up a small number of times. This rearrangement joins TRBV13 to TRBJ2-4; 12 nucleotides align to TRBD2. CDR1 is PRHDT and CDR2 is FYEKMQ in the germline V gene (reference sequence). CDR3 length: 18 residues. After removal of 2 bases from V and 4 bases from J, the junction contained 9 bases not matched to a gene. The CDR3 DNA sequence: TGTGCCAGCAGCTTAAATGTACTAGCGGGAGGTGGTAAAAACATTCAGTACTTC. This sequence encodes CASSLNVLAGGGKNIQYF.

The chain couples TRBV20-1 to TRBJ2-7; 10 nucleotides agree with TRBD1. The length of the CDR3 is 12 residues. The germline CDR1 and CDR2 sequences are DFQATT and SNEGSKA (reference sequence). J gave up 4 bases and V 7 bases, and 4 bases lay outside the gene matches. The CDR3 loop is CSVWTGGYEQYF. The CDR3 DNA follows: TGCAGTGTTTGGACAGGGGGTTACGAGCAGTACTTC.

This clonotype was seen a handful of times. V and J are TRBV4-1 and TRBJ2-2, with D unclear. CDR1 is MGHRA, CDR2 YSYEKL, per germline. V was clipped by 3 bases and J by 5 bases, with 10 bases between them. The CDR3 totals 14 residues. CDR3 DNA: TGCGCCAGCAGCCAGAAGACCGGGACCGGGGAGCTGTTTTTT. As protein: CASSQKTGTGELFF.

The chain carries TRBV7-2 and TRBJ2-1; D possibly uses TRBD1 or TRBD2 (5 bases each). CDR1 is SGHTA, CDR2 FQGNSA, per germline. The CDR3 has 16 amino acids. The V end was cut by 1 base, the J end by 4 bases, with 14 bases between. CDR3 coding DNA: TGTGCCAGCAGCTTAGGAGCCGGGACCATATACAATGAGCAGTTCTTC. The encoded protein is CASSLGAGTIYNEQFF.

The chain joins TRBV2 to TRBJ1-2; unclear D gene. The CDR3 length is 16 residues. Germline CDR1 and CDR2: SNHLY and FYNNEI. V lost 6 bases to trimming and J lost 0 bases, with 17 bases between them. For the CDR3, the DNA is TGTGCCAGCAGGGGTGCCCGAGAAGGAGCTAACTATGGCTACACCTTC. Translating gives CASRGAREGANYGYTF.

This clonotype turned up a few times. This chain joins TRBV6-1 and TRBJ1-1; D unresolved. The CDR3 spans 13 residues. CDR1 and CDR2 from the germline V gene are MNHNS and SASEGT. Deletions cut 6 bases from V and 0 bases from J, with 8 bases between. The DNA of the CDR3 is TGTGCCAGCAGGTCACGGTTGAACACTGAAGCTTTCTTT. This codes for CASRSRLNTEAFF.

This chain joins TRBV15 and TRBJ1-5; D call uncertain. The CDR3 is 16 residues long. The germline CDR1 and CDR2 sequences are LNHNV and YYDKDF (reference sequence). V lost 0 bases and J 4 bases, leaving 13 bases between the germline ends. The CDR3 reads CATSRDRSVDNQPQHF. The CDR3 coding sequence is TGTGCCACCAGCAGAGATAGAAGCGTAGATAATCAGCCCCAGCATTTT. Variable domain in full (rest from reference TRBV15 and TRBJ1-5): DAMVIQNPRYQVTQFGKPVTLSCSQTLNHNVMYWYQQKSSQAPKLLFHYYDKDFNNEADTPDNFQSRRPNTSFCFLDIRSPGLGDTAMYLCATSRDRSVDNQPQHFGDGTRLSIL.

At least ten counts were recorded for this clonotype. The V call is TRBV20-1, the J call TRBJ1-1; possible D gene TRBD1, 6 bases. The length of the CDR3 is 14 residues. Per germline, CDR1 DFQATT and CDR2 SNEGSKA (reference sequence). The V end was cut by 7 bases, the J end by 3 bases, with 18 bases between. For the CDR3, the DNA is TGCAGTGTCGCTCAGGGGCGGCGGGACACTGAAGCTTTCTTT. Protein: CSVAQGRRDTEAFF.

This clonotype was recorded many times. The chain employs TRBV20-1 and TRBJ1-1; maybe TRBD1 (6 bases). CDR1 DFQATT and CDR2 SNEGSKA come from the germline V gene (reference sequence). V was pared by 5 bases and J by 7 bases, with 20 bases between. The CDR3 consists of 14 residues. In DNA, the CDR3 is TGCAGTGCTCCCAGAAGACAGGCTCGCGGTGAAGCTTTCTTT. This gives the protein CSAPRRQARGEAFF.

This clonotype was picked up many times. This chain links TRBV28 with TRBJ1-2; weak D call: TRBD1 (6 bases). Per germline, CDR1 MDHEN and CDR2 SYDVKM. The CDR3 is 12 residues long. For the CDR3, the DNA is TGTGCTATCGGGGGGCGCAACTATGGCTACACCTTC. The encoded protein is CAIGGRNYGYTF.

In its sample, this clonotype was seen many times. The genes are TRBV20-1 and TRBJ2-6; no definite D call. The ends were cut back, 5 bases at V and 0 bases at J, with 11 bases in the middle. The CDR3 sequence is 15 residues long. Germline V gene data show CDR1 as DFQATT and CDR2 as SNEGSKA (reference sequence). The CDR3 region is CSASQSSSGANVLTF. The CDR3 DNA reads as TGCAGTGCTTCTCAGTCTAGCTCTGGGGCCAACGTCCTGACTTTC.

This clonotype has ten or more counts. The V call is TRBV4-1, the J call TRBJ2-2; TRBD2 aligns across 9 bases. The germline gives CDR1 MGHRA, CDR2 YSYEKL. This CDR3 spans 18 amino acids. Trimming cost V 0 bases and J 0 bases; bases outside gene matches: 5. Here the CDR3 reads CASSQEASGTANTGELFF. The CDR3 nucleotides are TGCGCCAGCAGCCAAGAGGCTAGCGGGACGGCGAACACCGGGGAGCTGTTTTTT.

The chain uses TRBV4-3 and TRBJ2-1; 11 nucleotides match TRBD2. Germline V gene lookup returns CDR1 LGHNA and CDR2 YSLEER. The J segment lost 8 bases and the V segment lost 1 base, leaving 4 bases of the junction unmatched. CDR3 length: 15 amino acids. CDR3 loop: CASSQVTSGGDEQFF. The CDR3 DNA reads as TGCGCCAGCAGCCAAGTAACTAGCGGGGGTGATGAGCAGTTCTTC.

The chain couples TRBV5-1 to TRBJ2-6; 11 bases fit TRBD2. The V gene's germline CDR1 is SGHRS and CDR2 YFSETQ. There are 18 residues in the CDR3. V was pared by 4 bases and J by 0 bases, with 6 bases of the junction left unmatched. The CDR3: CASSGTSGSDSGANVLTF. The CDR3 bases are TGCGCCAGCAGCGGAACTAGCGGGAGTGACTCTGGGGCCAACGTCCTGACTTTC.

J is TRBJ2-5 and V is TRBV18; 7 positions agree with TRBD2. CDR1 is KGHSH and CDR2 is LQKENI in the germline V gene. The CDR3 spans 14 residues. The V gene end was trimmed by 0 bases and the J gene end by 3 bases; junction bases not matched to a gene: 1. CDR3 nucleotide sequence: TGTGCCAGCTCACCACCGAGCGGGGAAGAGACCCAGTACTTC. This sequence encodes CASSPPSGEETQYF.

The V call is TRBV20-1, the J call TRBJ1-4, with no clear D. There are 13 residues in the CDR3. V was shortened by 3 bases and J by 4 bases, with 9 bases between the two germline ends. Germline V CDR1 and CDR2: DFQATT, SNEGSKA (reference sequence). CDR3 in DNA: TGCAGTGCTAGTCCCGGGAGTAATGAAAAACTGTTTTTT. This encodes CSASPGSNEKLFF.

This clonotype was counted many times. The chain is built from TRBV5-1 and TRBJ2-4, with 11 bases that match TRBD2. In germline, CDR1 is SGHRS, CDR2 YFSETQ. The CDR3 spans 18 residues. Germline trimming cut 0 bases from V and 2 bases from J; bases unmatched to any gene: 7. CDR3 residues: CASSLGLAGGWTKNIQYF. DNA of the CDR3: TGCGCCAGCAGCTTGGGGCTAGCGGGAGGATGGACCAAAAACATTCAGTACTTC.

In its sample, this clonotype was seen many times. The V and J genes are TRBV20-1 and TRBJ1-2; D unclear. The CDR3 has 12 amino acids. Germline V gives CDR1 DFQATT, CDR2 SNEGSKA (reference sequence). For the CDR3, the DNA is TGCAGAATCGGACCGGTCATCTCTGGCTACACCTTC. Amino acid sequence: CRIGPVISGYTF.